The rows below give T cell receptor beta chains drawn from one sample of a study of blood T cell repertoires in COVID-19. TCRdb's table, derived via immunoSEQ multiplex PCR, lists solely in-frame clones and lacks some. The sample holds over 80,000 clones, nearly 90% seen once. Sequencing was done on a sample of peripheral blood. All receptors come from a woman over 75 with acute or convalescent COVID-19. CDR3s leave out the opening cysteine and the closing phenylalanine or tryptophan. The D gene is left open where the match is weak.

v_call | d_call | cdr3_aa
TRBV30 | . | AWSSLGTTAF
TRBV2 | TRBD1 | ASSLQGANTGELF
TRBV18 | . | ASSPTNLNTEAF
TRBV18 | TRBD2 | ASSPLEGTSGSSYEQY
TRBV7-8 | . | ASSLDWGLAYNEQF
TRBV21-1 | . | ASSKTGRPPPQALH
TRBV14 | . | ASSQVRGLSSGNTIY
TRBV24-1 | TRBD1 | ATSDAGQGLDGYT
TRBV7-2 | TRBD1 | ASSSDNRGEAF
TRBV18 | . | ASSPRITGTEAF
TRBV28 | TRBD1 | ASSQHSGQGYNEQF
TRBV24-1 | TRBD1 | ATHPTGHRKF
TRBV7-6 | . | ASSFRSGNTIY
TRBV6-2/TRBV6-3 | . | ASSSLTLGGNTIY
TRBV10-3 | . | AIASPGSGNTIY
TRBV7-2 | . | ASSGRQRANEKLF
TRBV6-5 | TRBD2 | ASSPGLAYNEQF
TRBV19 | TRBD2 | ASSIASASGRYEQY
TRBV28 | . | ASSLRYEQY
TRBV28 | TRBD1 | ASSLVLGQGARDYGYT
TRBV10-3 | TRBD1 | AISESGQASREQY
TRBV4-3 | TRBD1 | ASSRTGSSYEQY
TRBV4-3 | . | ASSQDPGLDGYT
TRBV7-9 | TRBD1 | ASSLSTGQETQY
TRBV3-1/TRBV3-2 | . | ASSQGPGDLGNTIY
TRBV19 | TRBD2 | ASSIPSGGYNEQF
TRBV20-1 | . | SARGDSEEY
TRBV7-9 | . | ASSLRGMEAF
TRBV29-1 | TRBD1 | SASDQGAADTEAF
TRBV11-2 | TRBD2 | ASSHFTAGVNEQF
TRBV6-5 | TRBD1 | ASSKRQGGVTEAF
TRBV2 | . | ASGLQVGAEAF
TRBV5-8 | TRBD1 | ASSQGQGPVGHEQY
TRBV7-2 | TRBD1 | ASSLGQGTEAF
TRBV7-2 | TRBD1 | ASSLDRAGEKLF
TRBV6-1 | . | ASSEQGGFWANVLT
TRBV2 | . | ASSVNRDSGNTIY
TRBV19 | . | ASSIGLASSNEQF
TRBV5-1 | TRBD1 | ATGTGTNTEAF
TRBV30 | TRBD2 | AWSQGAYGRAGNEQF
TRBV19 | . | ASSAIGAGDTEAF